The 2 T cell receptor beta chains listed next were all sequenced from one sample in a study of T-cell reconstitution after alpha-beta-depleted transplantation in children. This sample's TCRbeta library carried unique molecular identifier barcodes. TCRdb re-derived calls from the PCR reads in MiXCR, one entry per CDR3 protein. The sample holds around 800,000 distinct CDR3 sequences, 16% seen once. The material was PBMCs, mostly from graft donor cells, obtained 360 days after TCRalphabeta/CD19-depleted stem cell transplant. These receptor sequences come from a male patient younger than 18 who had a stem cell transplant for acute lymphoblastic leukemia, so the T cells may come from the graft donor.

This chain joins TRBV11-2 and TRBJ2-1, with 10 bases lining up with TRBD2. The V and J ends lost 5 bases and 10 bases, in that order; junction bases with no gene match: 5. This CDR3 has 13 residues. Germline loops: CDR1 SGHAT, CDR2 FQNNGV. The CDR3 sequence: CASSTRLAGEQFF. CDR3 nucleotides: TGTGCCAGCAGCACCCGACTAGCGGGCGAGCAGTTCTTC.

The chain carries TRBV20-1 and TRBJ2-1; no clear D. Germline V lookup: CDR1 DFQATT, CDR2 SNEGSKA (reference sequence). Trimming removed 0 bases at V and 7 bases at J, with 7 bases between. There are 12 residues in the CDR3. The CDR3: CSARDRRNEQFF. The CDR3 nucleotides read TGCAGTGCTAGAGATAGACGAAATGAGCAGTTCTTC.